A single T cell receptor (beta chain) is shown here with its context. These data are taken from a study of blood T cell repertoires in COVID-19. The protocol was immunoSEQ multiplex PCR, while the TCRdb copy is restricted to in-frame clones and leaves out a portion. The table lists under 200,000 clones, roughly 93% of them singletons. The TCR sequence derives from a man in his late teens or twenties with COVID-19, enrolled during active disease. The sequenced sample was peripheral blood.

The CDR3 bases are TGTGCCAGCAGTCTCGCGGGGGGGCGAGGAGATACGCAGTATTTT. This sequence encodes CASSLAGGRGDTQYF. The gene calls are TRBV7-3 and TRBJ2-3; 9 bases fit TRBD2. In germline, CDR1 is SGHTA, CDR2 FQGTGA. This CDR3 has 15 amino acids. V trimming: 6 bases; J trimming: 5 bases; junction bases outside the gene matches: 9.